These 10 T cell receptor beta chains share one sample of origin, sequenced in a study of beta chain features in type 1 diabetes. Points from the study as a whole: A moderate, significant TCRB CDR3 shortening appeared in type 1 diabetes across four CD4+ subsets.

Expressed TCRB transcripts were sequenced because the entire RNA isolate underwent reverse transcription. Assay: immunoSEQ multiplex PCR; the TCRdb copy retains only in-frame clones and omits some. The table has hundreds of thousands of clones, over 11% seen once. These TCRs are of unknown antigen specificity. Specimen: naive CD4+ T cells from blood. The receptors were sampled from a man younger than 35 with type 1 diabetes.

Concerning this clone itself: One end of the junction does not line up with germline, which may come from a read error. The J gene is TRBJ2-5, the V gene TRBV6-5; 9 bases are shared with TRBD1. This CDR3 comprises 14 residues. Germline CDR1 and CDR2: MNHEY and SVGAGI. CDR3 DNA: TGTGCCATCAGTGGAAACAGGGGGCCAGAGACCCAGTACTTC. This gives the protein CAISGNRGPETQYF.

The rearrangement links TRBV9 to TRBJ2-3; 10 bases are a match to TRBD2. This CDR3 comprises 15 residues. The germline CDR1 and CDR2 sequences are SGDLS and YYNGEE. With 1 base clipped from V and 2 bases from J, the junction kept 1 base outside the gene matches. DNA for the CDR3: TGTGCCAGCAGCGTAACTAGCGGGAACACAGATACGCAGTATTTT. Its translation is CASSVTSGNTDTQYF. Complete variable domain (other parts from reference TRBV9 and TRBJ2-3): DSGVTQTPKHLITATGQRVTLRCSPRSGDLSVYWYQQSLDQGLQFLIQYYNGEERAKGNILERFSAQQFPDLHSELNLSSLELGDSALYFCASSVTSGNTDTQYFGPGTRLTVL.

The chain uses TRBV7-2 and TRBJ2-7; 8 bases are shared with TRBD1. Germline-derived CDR1 and CDR2 are SGHTA and FQGNSA. V was pared by 9 bases and J by 3 bases, with 4 bases of the junction left unmatched. The CDR3 is 12 residues long. CDR3 bases: TGTGCCAGTGGGACAGGTTACTACGAGCAGTACTTC. Protein: CASGTGYYEQYF.

The V gene is TRBV7-2, the J gene TRBJ2-1, with 7 positions matching TRBD2. This CDR3 contains 17 residues. Germline CDR1 reads SGHTA; CDR2 reads FQGNSA. The ends lost 0 bases at V and 1 base at J; junction bases unmatched: 6. The DNA for the CDR3 is TGTGCCAGCAGCTTAGCGCTGGGGGGGATATCCTACAATGAGCAGTTCTTC. It yields the protein CASSLALGGISYNEQFF.

This clone was observed a handful of times. The V and J genes are TRBV11-2 and TRBJ1-2, with a possible D match to TRBD1 (6 bases). The CDR3 loop spans 14 amino acids. Germline V gives CDR1 SGHAT, CDR2 FQNNGV. The germline V and J ends were trimmed by 2 bases and 2 bases, with 9 bases remaining between them. CDR3 loop: CASSLRQVNYGYTF. The CDR3 DNA sequence: TGTGCCAGCAGCTTAAGACAGGTCAACTATGGCTACACCTTC.

The chain employs TRBV7-9 and TRBJ2-1; TRBD2 matches at 10 bases. Germline assignment: CDR1 SEHNR and CDR2 FQNEAQ (reference sequence). The V segment lost 5 bases and the J segment 0 bases; nucleotides outside the gene matches: 13. The CDR3 runs 19 residues. In nucleotides, the CDR3 is TGTGCCAGCAGCCTCCGCGGTAGCGGGAGGAAAAGCTCCTACAATGAGCAGTTCTTC. Encoded protein: CASSLRGSGRKSSYNEQFF.

This sequence joins TRBV4-2 and TRBJ2-1; 13 bases map to TRBD2. Germline CDR1 and CDR2: LGHNA and YNFKEQ. V was clipped by 4 bases and J by 6 bases; unmatched bases: 3. The CDR3 sequence is 15 residues long. The CDR3 reads CASSPTSGRANEQFF. In DNA, the CDR3 is TGTGCCAGCAGCCCTACTAGCGGGAGGGCCAATGAGCAGTTCTTC.

This clone was picked up a small number of times. This chain joins TRBV6-4 and TRBJ2-1; D remains ambiguous. The CDR3 totals 15 residues. V lost 6 bases and J lost 6, with 18 bases in between. The germline gives CDR1 MRHNA, CDR2 SNTAGT. The CDR3 here is CASSADGLPVNEQFF. The DNA for the CDR3 is TGTGCCAGCAGCGCAGACGGGCTACCCGTCAATGAGCAGTTCTTC.

The chain recombines TRBV6-5 with TRBJ2-7; maybe TRBD2 (5 bases). The germline CDR1 and CDR2 sequences are MNHEY and SVGAGI. Trimming cost V 0 bases and J 2 bases, with 11 bases left between them. The CDR3 loop spans 15 amino acids. This CDR3 reads CASSYSTNQAYEQYF. Here the CDR3 DNA reads TGTGCCAGCAGTTACTCGACTAACCAGGCCTACGAGCAGTACTTC.

J is TRBJ2-5 and V is TRBV6-5, with D possibly matching TRBD1 (5 bases). The V gene's germline CDR1 is MNHEY and CDR2 SVGAGI. The CDR3 length is 14 residues. The V and J ends lost 2 bases and 5 bases respectively, with 12 bases between them. The DNA of the CDR3 is TGTGCCAGCAGTTACGGCAGGGATGTTGAGACCCAGTACTTC. Its translation is CASSYGRDVETQYF.